The 26 T cell receptor beta chains below were found in one sample sequenced in a study of OX40 agonist ivuxolimab in advanced cancers. Measured with immunoSEQ multiplex PCR; TCRdb has only the in-frame clones, and not every one. Counted here are tens of thousands of clones, 70% to 90% occurring once; the ten biggest clones make up over 9.5%. The sequencing used CD4+ or CD8+ T cells sorted from blood, collected in a trial of the OX40 agonist ivuxolimab. These receptor sequences come from an adult with an advanced solid tumor such as melanoma, head and neck, liver or kidney cancer.

This chain links TRBV4-3 with TRBJ2-7; D is unresolved. This CDR3 is built from 18 residues. CDR1 LGHNA and CDR2 YSLEER come from the germline V gene. Trimming pared 0 bases from V and 1 base from J, leaving 19 bases between. CDR3 nucleotides: TGCGCCAGCAGCCAAGATGAGGCAAGGGCCGACCTTTCCTACGAGCAGTACTTC. It encodes CASSQDEARADLSYEQYF.

This clone was seen more than once but under ten times. The chain joins TRBV7-2 to TRBJ2-1; 11 bases are shared with TRBD1. J lost 8 bases, V lost 2 bases, and 5 bases had no gene match. From germline, CDR1 is SGHTA and CDR2 FQGNSA. This CDR3 comprises 15 residues. DNA of the CDR3: TGTGCCAGCAGCTTACCACGGACAGGGGGCGATGAGCAGTTCTTC. Its protein product is CASSLPRTGGDEQFF.

The rearrangement uses TRBV19 and TRBJ1-5; 8 bases align to TRBD1. CDR3 length: 15 residues. The germline V gene has CDR1 LNHDA and CDR2 SQIVND (reference sequence). The ends lost 7 bases at V and 7 bases at J; junction bases unmatched: 12. The CDR3 loop reads CASTQPGQGQQPQHF. The CDR3 nucleotides read TGTGCCAGTACCCAACCAGGACAGGGTCAACAGCCCCAGCATTTT.

This chain joins TRBV7-9 and TRBJ1-5; 12 bases fit TRBD1. V shed 4 bases and J 6 bases; nucleotides not matched to a gene: 7. The CDR3 contains 16 residues. Germline V gives CDR1 SEHNR, CDR2 FQNEAQ (reference sequence). The CDR3: CASSSSGTGGIQPQHF. The CDR3 DNA is TGTGCCAGCAGCTCGTCCGGGACAGGGGGCATTCAGCCCCAGCATTTT. Full variable domain (outside the CDR3, taken from reference TRBV7-9 and TRBJ1-5): DTGVSQNPRHKITKRGQNVTFRCDPISEHNRLYWYRQTLGQGPEFLTYFQNEAQLEKSRLLSDRFSAERPKGSFSTLEIQRTEQGDSAMYLCASSSSGTGGIQPQHFGDGTRLSIL.

This clone was seen just once. The chain carries TRBV27 and TRBJ1-2; 9 bases align to TRBD1. The germline CDR1 and CDR2 sequences are MNHEY and SMNVEV (reference sequence). J gave up 7 bases and V 3 bases, and 9 bases lay outside the gene matches. There are 15 residues in the CDR3. The CDR3 region has the DNA TGTGCCAGCAGTTTGAGCTTACAGGGGGCTGGTGGCTACACCTTC. Protein product: CASSLSLQGAGGYTF.

V is TRBV6-5 and J is TRBJ1-2; D uncertain. Germline loops: CDR1 MNHEY, CDR2 SVGAGI. Trimming removed 3 bases from V and 3 bases from J, with 17 bases in between. The CDR3 spans 16 residues. The CDR3 sequence is CASSYRPVLRHYGYTF. The CDR3 DNA reads as TGTGCCAGCAGTTATAGGCCAGTCCTTCGCCACTATGGCTACACCTTC.

V usage is TRBV6-5 and J usage is TRBJ2-6; no firm D call. V lost 7 bases to trimming and J lost 0 bases, with 4 bases between them. The CDR3 loop spans 13 amino acids. The germline V gene encodes CDR1 MNHEY and CDR2 SVGAGI. The DNA of the CDR3 is TGTGCCAGCACTTTCTCTGGGGCCAACGTCCTGACTTTC. The encoded protein is CASTFSGANVLTF.

The J gene is TRBJ1-5, the V gene TRBV6-5; the D is unclear. Germline CDR1 and CDR2: MNHEY and SVGAGI. The CDR3 loop spans 15 amino acids. V lost 0 bases, J lost 7 bases, and 13 bases lay in between. The CDR3 sequence is CASSYSGRSGQPQHF. CDR3 bases: TGTGCCAGCAGTTACTCGGGCAGGTCGGGGCAGCCCCAGCATTTT.

This chain links TRBV11-2 with TRBJ2-7, with D unclear. This CDR3 region has 13 residues. Germline-derived CDR1 and CDR2 are SGHAT and FQNNGV. V was trimmed by 1 base and J by 7 bases, leaving 11 bases between them. CDR3 sequence: CASSLVGGEEQYF. Written as DNA, the CDR3 is TGTGCCAGCAGCTTAGTGGGCGGTGAAGAGCAGTACTTC.

The V and J genes are TRBV6-5 and TRBJ2-1; 8 bases are a match to TRBD2. Unmatched junction bases numbered 3, after V lost 2 bases and J lost 0 bases. From germline, CDR1 is MNHEY and CDR2 SVGAGI. This CDR3 region has 16 residues. In DNA, the CDR3 is TGTGCCAGCAGTTACGGGAGCGGGAGCTCCTACAATGAGCAGTTCTTC. Encoded protein: CASSYGSGSSYNEQFF.

This rearrangement joins TRBV4-3 to TRBJ1-2, with 9 nucleotides matching TRBD1. The V gene's germline CDR1 is LGHNA and CDR2 YSLEER. The CDR3 extends over 15 amino acids. Trimming took 5 bases from V and 4 from J; bases not matched to a gene: 8. DNA for the CDR3: TGCGCCAGCAGCGAAGTGGGGACAGGGTTCTATGGCTACACCTTC. Translated, it gives CASSEVGTGFYGYTF.

V and J are TRBV11-2 and TRBJ1-2; 7 bases fit TRBD1. V lost 1 base, J lost 4 bases, and 3 bases stayed unmatched. The CDR3 loop spans 14 amino acids. Germline V gives CDR1 SGHAT, CDR2 FQNNGV. CDR3 nucleotides: TGTGCCAGCAGCTTAGGAACAGGGGCCTATGGCTACACCTTC. The encoded protein is CASSLGTGAYGYTF.

V gene TRBV6-5 combines with J gene TRBJ2-5, with 10 nucleotides matching TRBD1. From germline, CDR1 is MNHEY and CDR2 SVGAGI. V dropped 6 bases and J dropped 5; count of bases not matched to a gene: 6. This CDR3 has 14 residues. This CDR3 is CASRPTGGSETQYF. The DNA for the CDR3 is TGTGCCAGCAGACCGACAGGGGGCTCGGAGACCCAGTACTTC.

The chain links TRBV29-1 to TRBJ2-7; D may be TRBD1 or TRBD2 (5 bases each). This CDR3 comprises 17 residues. V lost 1 base to trimming and J lost 2 bases, with 21 bases between them. Germline V lookup: CDR1 SQVTM, CDR2 ANQGSEA. For the CDR3, the DNA is TGCAGCGTTGAAGGAGGGGAACACACCGGTCCGGCCTACGAGCAGTACTTC. Translating it yields CSVEGGEHTGPAYEQYF.

The CDR3 DNA sequence: TGTGCCAGCAGTCCAGGGGGTCCCTACGAGCAGTACTTC. It codes for CASSPGGPYEQYF. The V gene is TRBV6-5, the J gene TRBJ2-7, with 7 positions matching TRBD1. The CDR3 length is 13 residues. V shed 5 bases, J shed 2 bases, and the junction held 3 bases outside the gene matches. The germline gives CDR1 MNHEY, CDR2 SVGAGI.

This clone occurred a few times. The genes are TRBV29-1 and TRBJ1-1; tentatively, D is TRBD1 (5 bases). This CDR3 spans 14 amino acids. The V gene lost 3 bases and the J gene lost 4 bases, with 15 bases spanning the gap. Germline CDR1 SQVTM, CDR2 ANQGSEA. The CDR3 loop reads CSVDSRGLGTEAFF. The CDR3 region has the DNA TGCAGCGTTGACTCAAGGGGACTCGGCACTGAAGCTTTCTTT.

The chain uses TRBV5-1 and TRBJ2-2; D may be TRBD1 (5 bases). This CDR3 is 13 amino acids long. Germline loops: CDR1 SGHRS, CDR2 YFSETQ. Between the trimmed V and J ends, which lost 2 bases and 6 bases, there was a span of 8 bases. CDR3: CASSFRAPGELFF. CDR3 sequence (DNA): TGCGCCAGCAGCTTCAGGGCCCCCGGGGAGCTGTTTTTT.

This chain uses TRBV6-5 with TRBJ2-2; weak D call: TRBD2 (6 bases). The CDR3 contains 12 residues. The V and J ends lost 11 bases and 4 bases respectively, with 11 bases between them. Germline V gives CDR1 MNHEY, CDR2 SVGAGI. The CDR3, as DNA: TGTGCCGGCCGAGCGGGCACCGGGGAGCTGTTTTTT. Translated, it gives CAGRAGTGELFF.

The chain couples TRBV6-5 to TRBJ2-1; TRBD2 matches 9 bases. The CDR3 spans 14 residues. Germline lookup yields CDR1 MNHEY and CDR2 SVGAGI. V dropped 6 bases and J dropped 9; count of bases not matched to a gene: 9. The CDR3 region has the DNA TGTGCCAGCAGCCCAGGACTAGCGACTACTGAGCAGTTCTTC. Translation: CASSPGLATTEQFF.

The rearrangement links TRBV7-8 to TRBJ1-1, with unresolved D. Trimming removed 5 bases at V and 6 bases at J, with 10 bases between. From germline, CDR1 is SGHVS and CDR2 FQNEAQ. The CDR3 length is 12 residues. DNA of the CDR3: TGTGCCAGCAGCCTTGACGTGTCTGAAGCTTTCTTT. Translating it yields CASSLDVSEAFF. Looking up the rest from reference TRBV7-8 and TRBJ1-1 gives the full variable domain: GAGVSQSPRYKVAKRGQDVALRCDPISGHVSLFWYQQALGQGPEFLTYFQNEAQLDKSGLPSDRFFAERPEGSVSTLKIQRTQQEDSAVYLCASSLDVSEAFFGQGTRLTVV.

This chain links TRBV7-6 with TRBJ2-2; D unclear. Looked up from germline, CDR1 is SGHVS and CDR2 is FNYEAQ. There are 12 residues in the CDR3. V dropped 1 base and J dropped 7 bases, with 4 bases sitting between them. The CDR3 coding sequence is TGTGCCAGCAGCTTAGACGGCGGGGAGCTGTTTTTT. Encoded protein: CASSLDGGELFF.

The gene calls are TRBV9 and TRBJ1-2, with 9 bases aligning to TRBD1. The germline CDR1 and CDR2 sequences are SGDLS and YYNGEE. Trimming at V came to 0 bases and at J to 3 bases, leaving 3 bases not matched to a gene. CDR3 length equals 15 residues. CDR3 region: CASSVDRGHDYGYTF. The CDR3, as DNA: TGTGCCAGCAGCGTAGACAGGGGGCATGACTATGGCTACACCTTC.

The chain recombines TRBV27 with TRBJ1-1, with 7 bases fitting TRBD1. The CDR3 covers 13 residues. Germline CDR1 reads MNHEY; CDR2 reads SMNVEV (reference sequence). The V and J ends lost 2 bases and 3 bases, in that order; junction bases with no gene match: 0. The CDR3 DNA sequence: TGTGCCAGCAGTTTAACAGGGGACACTGAAGCTTTCTTT. The encoded protein is CASSLTGDTEAFF.

The rearrangement uses TRBV9 and TRBJ2-7; 10 nucleotides agree with TRBD2. The ends lost 3 bases at V and 6 bases at J; junction bases unmatched: 6. The CDR3 runs to 14 residues. Germline-derived CDR1 and CDR2 are SGDLS and YYNGEE. The CDR3 nucleotides are TGTGCCAGCAGCGGAGCGGGAGGGCCACCCGAGCAGTACTTC. Translated, it gives CASSGAGGPPEQYF.

This chain joins TRBV30 and TRBJ1-2; the D is unclear. CDR1 and CDR2 from the germline V gene are GTSNPN and SVGIG (reference sequence). The CDR3 extends over 13 amino acids. The V gene lost 4 bases and the J gene lost 7 bases, with 16 bases spanning the gap. The CDR3 nucleotides read TGTGCCTGGATGGCCTCCGCTATTCTTGGCTACACCTTC. Its translation: CAWMASAILGYTF.

This chain links TRBV6-5 with TRBJ1-1; D gene uncertain. This CDR3 region has 16 residues. The ends were cut back, 0 bases at V and 1 base at J, with 12 bases in the middle. CDR1 and CDR2 from the germline V gene are MNHEY and SVGAGI. The DNA of the CDR3 is TGTGCCAGCAGTTACTCTTTAATCAGACGGAACACTGAAGCTTTCTTT. As protein: CASSYSLIRRNTEAFF.